This T cell receptor beta chain was sequenced during a study of T cell repertoires in cytomegalovirus infection. TCRdb ran MiXCR on the reads and lists one entry per CDR3 protein. The sample has a few hundred thousand distinct CDR3 sequences, 40% seen once. The germline CDR1 and CDR2 sequences are ENHRY and SYGVKD. This CDR3 contains 15 residues. The V gene end was trimmed by 6 bases and the J gene end by 7 bases; junction bases not matched to a gene: 12. On this clonotype: Its antigen remains unknown.

The rearrangement links TRBV10-3 to TRBJ2-3; 8 nucleotides align to TRBD2. The TCR originated in a human donor in good health (CMV status not recorded). Some clones in this sample may be carry-over from other donors' samples. Sequenced here: cultured PBMCs, sampled from culture after CMV antigen stimulation. The CDR3 nucleotides are TGTGCCATCAGGGCCCAGGCGGGAGGATCATATACGCAGTATTTT. Protein sequence: CAIRAQAGGSYTQYF.